Below are 18 T cell receptor beta chains sequenced from a single sample in a study of read filtering for tumor transcriptome and immune sequencing. The library was built from about 400 ng RNA with molecular barcoded adaptors for alpha/delta and beta/gamma chains. One entry per CDR3 protein, called by TCRdb with MiXCR from the reads. The table lists about 38,000 distinct CDR3 sequences, roughly an eighth of them singletons. The specimen sequenced was a population of CD138-negative cells sorted from bone marrow. The receptor set was obtained from a donor aged 40 or over with multiple myeloma.

The table lists this clonotype with many counts. The chain recombines TRBV20-1 with TRBJ2-4; 7 bases fit TRBD2. Germline CDR1 DFQATT, CDR2 SNEGSKA (reference sequence). This CDR3 comprises 16 residues. Trimming cost V 0 bases and J 8 bases; bases outside gene matches: 13. CDR3 nucleotide sequence: TGCAGTGCTAGAGATTATGCAGCGGGACGGAAGGACATTCAGTACTTC. Protein product: CSARDYAAGRKDIQYF.

The rearrangement links TRBV7-9 to TRBJ2-5, with 7 bases lining up with TRBD1. The length of the CDR3 is 17 residues. V lost 4 bases, J lost 1 base, and 12 bases stayed unmatched. CDR1 and CDR2 from the germline V gene are SEHNR and FQNEAQ (reference sequence). CDR3 DNA sequence: TGTGCCAGCAGCTCCGACGCGAACAGGGGTGGCCAAGAGACCCAGTACTTC. It is translated as CASSSDANRGGQETQYF.

On this clonotype itself: One base away lies a much larger clone, so this may be a sequencing read error. The gene calls are TRBV24-1 and TRBJ2-6, with D possibly being TRBD1 or TRBD2 (5 bases each). The ends were cut back, 9 bases at V and 2 bases at J, with 13 bases in the middle. This CDR3 spans 15 amino acids. CDR1 and CDR2 from the germline V gene are KGHDR and SFDVKD. CDR3 sequence (DNA): TGTGCCACCGCCGGGGCGGAGACTGGGGCCAACGTCCTGACTTTC. Protein sequence: CATAGAETGANVLTF.

The chain combines TRBV5-6 with TRBJ2-7; TRBD1 might be the D (6 bases). CDR1 is SGHDT, CDR2 YYEEEE, per germline. The CDR3 is 14 residues long. V gave up 0 bases and J gave up 3 bases, with 10 bases separating them. Written as DNA, the CDR3 is TGTGCCAGCAGCTTGGGTCAGGGGAACTACGAGCAGTACTTC. Encoded protein: CASSLGQGNYEQYF.

This clonotype has only a few counts. This rearrangement joins TRBV19 to TRBJ2-2; D unclear. Germline V CDR1 and CDR2: LNHDA, SQIVND (reference sequence). The CDR3 loop spans 15 amino acids. Deletions cut 5 bases from V and 0 bases from J, with 10 bases between. CDR3: CASSSRAANTGELFF. DNA of the CDR3: TGTGCCAGTAGTTCACGTGCCGCGAACACCGGGGAGCTGTTTTTT. The full variable domain, completed using reference TRBV19 and TRBJ2-2, is DGGITQSPKYLFRKEGQNVTLSCEQNLNHDAMYWYRQDPGQGLRLIYYSQIVNDFQKGDIAEGYSVSREKKESFPLTVTSAQKNPTAFYLCASSSRAANTGELFFGEGSRLTVL.

About this clonotype: A read error may be the cause here, since a much bigger clone is one base away. CDR3 in amino acids: CASSSPRQASCEQYF. The CDR3 DNA sequence: TGTGCCAGCAGTTCCCCCCGACAGGCCTCCTGCGAGCAGTACTTC. The rearrangement joins TRBV6-5 to TRBJ2-7; possible D gene TRBD1, 6 bases. The CDR3 is made up of 15 amino acids. In germline, CDR1 is MNHEY, CDR2 SVGAGI.

This clonotype was recorded at least ten times. The rearrangement uses TRBV5-5 and TRBJ2-1; tentatively, D is TRBD1 (6 bases). The CDR3 is 15 amino acids. V was cut by 2 bases and J by 6 bases, with 15 bases left in between. The germline gives CDR1 SGHKS, CDR2 YYEKEE (reference sequence). In DNA form, the CDR3 reads TGTGCCAGCAGCTTTGGGGGCGTTCGGGCCAATGAGCAGTTCTTC. Translation gives CASSFGGVRANEQFF.

The rearrangement uses TRBV7-3 and TRBJ2-7, with 8 bases identical to TRBD2. CDR1 is SGHTA and CDR2 is FQGTGA in the germline V gene. CDR3 size: 14 residues. Trimming took 9 bases from V and 2 from J; bases not matched to a gene: 9. The CDR3: CARSPGGDPYEQYF. The CDR3 region has the DNA TGTGCCAGGAGTCCCGGGGGGGACCCCTACGAGCAGTACTTC. Full variable domain (remainder filled in from reference TRBV7-3 and TRBJ2-7): GAGVSQTPSNKVTEKGKYVELRCDPISGHTALYWYRQSLGQGPEFLIYFQGTGAADDSGLPNDRFFAVRPEGSVSTLKIQRTERGDSAVYLCARSPGGDPYEQYFGPGTRLTVT.

Details on this clonotype: Likely a read error: the CDR3 ends without its conserved phenylalanine or tryptophan. The chain links TRBV4-1 to TRBJ2-3, with 9 bases identical to TRBD2. CDR3 length equals 21 residues. Looked up from germline, CDR1 is MGHRA and CDR2 is YSYEKL. V lost 4 bases and J lost 6; bases outside the gene matches: 26. The CDR3 nucleotides read TGCGCCAGCAGCCCAAAACTTGCCGGGACTAGCAGGATTCTCGTGGGGGATACGCAGTATTCT. Protein product: CASSPKLAGTSRILVGDTQYS.

To note about this clonotype: This may be a read error: a much more frequent sequence differs by one nucleotide. This chain joins TRBV29-1 and TRBJ2-5, with a weak D call TRBD2 (6 bases). The CDR3 runs 13 residues. The V gene's germline CDR1 is SQVTM and CDR2 ANQGSEA. Trimming shortened V by 2 bases and J by 10 bases, and 17 bases separated the two germline ends. CDR3 DNA: TGCAGCGTTGAACCCCCGACCCTCGGGGGCCAGTACTTC. This gives the protein CSVEPPTLGGQYF. The variable domain in full, completed from reference TRBV29-1 and TRBJ2-5, reads SAVISQKPSRDICQRGTSLTIQCQVDSQVTMMFWYRQQPGQSLTLIATANQGSEATYESGFVIDKFPISRPNLTFSTLTVSNMSPEDSSIYLCSVEPPTLGGQYFGPGTRLLVL.

The chain joins TRBV6-4 to TRBJ2-2; TRBD2 matches 11 bases. Germline CDR1 MRHNA, CDR2 SNTAGT. This CDR3 region has 15 residues. CDR3 sequence reads: CGKTGTSGSLGELFF. For the CDR3, the DNA is TGTGGAAAAACCGGAACTAGCGGGAGTCTCGGGGAGCTGTTTTTT.

A word on this clonotype: This may be a read error, as it is one base from a much larger clone. The conserved phenylalanine or tryptophan is not found at the CDR3 terminus, so this likely reflects a read error. The V call is TRBV12-3 or TRBV12-4, the J call TRBJ1-1; D gene uncertain. The V end was cut by 3 bases, the J end by 1 base, with 6 bases between. The CDR3 covers 13 residues. The CDR3 DNA is TGTGCCAGCAGTTTTTGGGGGAACACTGAAGCTTTCCTT. Amino acids: CASSFWGNTEAFL.

Many counts were recorded for this clonotype. The chain employs TRBV5-6 and TRBJ2-1, with D perhaps matching TRBD1 (5 bases). The length of the CDR3 is 11 residues. V shed 8 bases and J shed 8 bases, with 11 bases lying between them. Germline V gives CDR1 SGHDT, CDR2 YYEEEE. The CDR3 reads CASYYRHEQFF. In DNA form, the CDR3 reads TGTGCCAGTTACTACAGGCATGAGCAGTTCTTC.

This clonotype has ten or more counts. This rearrangement joins TRBV19 to TRBJ2-2; TRBD2 agrees at 7 bases. Germline trimming cut 9 bases from V and 0 bases from J; bases unmatched to any gene: 16. The V gene's germline CDR1 is LNHDA and CDR2 SQIVND (reference sequence). The CDR3 is 18 residues long. The CDR3 DNA is TGTGCCAGCCTCCCGGGGGGACGGATGACCGCGAACACCGGGGAGCTGTTTTTT. Amino acid sequence: CASLPGGRMTANTGELFF.

This clonotype was seen many times. V usage is TRBV6-2 or TRBV6-3 and J usage is TRBJ2-7, with 8 bases lining up with TRBD1. The CDR3 runs 14 residues. Germline-derived CDR1 and CDR2 are MNHEY and SVGEGT. The V gene end was trimmed by 8 bases and the J gene end by 2 bases; junction bases not matched to a gene: 8. As DNA, the CDR3 is TGTGCCAGCGGAGGACAGGGAAGGACCTACGAGCAGTACTTC. Translated, it gives CASGGQGRTYEQYF.

A remark on this clonotype: It may be a read error: a sequence one base away is much more abundant. The chain links TRBV27 to TRBJ2-3; 7 positions agree with TRBD2. Looked up from germline, CDR1 is MNHEY and CDR2 is SMNVEV (reference sequence). This CDR3 region has 15 residues. J was trimmed by 5 bases and V by 4 bases; bases with no gene match: 9. CDR3 DNA: TGTGCCAGCAGTTCTGCGGGAGTGCGCGTAGATACGCAGTATTTT. It translates to CASSSAGVRVDTQYF.

This clonotype was counted between two and nine times. The V call is TRBV5-1, the J call TRBJ1-6, with 9 bases fitting TRBD1. Losses at the gene ends were 1 base for V and 6 bases for J; bases not matched to a gene: 2. Germline V gene data show CDR1 as SGHRS and CDR2 as YFSETQ. The CDR3 has 15 amino acids. This CDR3 reads CASSLSDRGNSPLHF. CDR3 DNA sequence: TGCGCCAGCAGCTTGTCGGACAGGGGTAATTCACCCCTCCACTTT.

Ten or more counts support this clonotype. V gene TRBV11-2 combines with J gene TRBJ2-3; D is uncertain. Germline V gene lookup returns CDR1 SGHAT and CDR2 FQNNGV. This CDR3 is 15 amino acids long. V was shortened by 5 bases and J by 3 bases, with 15 bases between the two germline ends. CDR3 amino acids: CASSHQLGSTDTQYF. For the CDR3, the DNA is TGTGCCAGCAGCCACCAGCTGGGGTCGACAGATACGCAGTATTTT. Full variable domain (outside the CDR3, taken from reference TRBV11-2 and TRBJ2-3): EAGVAQSPRYKIIEKRQSVAFWCNPISGHATLYWYQQILGQGPKLLIQFQNNGVVDDSQLPKDRFSAERLKGVDSTLKIQPAKLEDSAVYLCASSHQLGSTDTQYFGPGTRLTVL.